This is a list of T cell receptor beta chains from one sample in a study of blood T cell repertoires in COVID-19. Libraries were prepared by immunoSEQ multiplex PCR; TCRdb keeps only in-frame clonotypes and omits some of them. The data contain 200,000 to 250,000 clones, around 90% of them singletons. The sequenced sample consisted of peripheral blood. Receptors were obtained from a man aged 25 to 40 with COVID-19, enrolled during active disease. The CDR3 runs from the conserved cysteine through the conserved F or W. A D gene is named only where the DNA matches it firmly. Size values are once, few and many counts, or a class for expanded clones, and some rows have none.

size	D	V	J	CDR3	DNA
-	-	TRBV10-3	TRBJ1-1	CAITPGHPRGNTEAFF	TGTGCCATCACTCCGGGACACCCAAGGGGGAACACTGAAGCTTTCTTT
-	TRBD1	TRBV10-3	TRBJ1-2	CAISKNGQGDGYTF	TGTGCCATCAGTAAAAACGGACAGGGGGATGGCTACACCTTC
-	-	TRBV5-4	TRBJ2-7	CASSPLAPRPHEQYF	TGTGCCAGCAGCCCACTAGCCCCAAGGCCCCACGAGCAGTACTTC
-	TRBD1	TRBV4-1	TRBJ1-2	CASSPRAGGNYGYTF	TGCGCCAGCAGCCCGAGGGCAGGGGGAAACTATGGCTACACCTTC
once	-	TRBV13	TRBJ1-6	CASSRGENSPLHF	TGTGCCAGCAGTCGGGGGGAGAATTCACCCCTCCACTTT
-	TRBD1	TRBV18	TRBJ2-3	CASSDRVLGTDTQYF	TGTGCCAGCTCAGACAGGGTCTTGGGCACAGATACGCAGTATTTT
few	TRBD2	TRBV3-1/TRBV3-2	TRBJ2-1	CASSQAPGKAGGNNEQFF	TGTGCCAGCAGCCAAGCCCCGGGAAAGGCGGGAGGCAACAATGAGCAGTTCTTC
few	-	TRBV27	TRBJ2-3	CASSPQWLPLDTQYF	TGTGCCAGCAGCCCTCAGTGGCTCCCTTTGGATACGCAGTATTTT
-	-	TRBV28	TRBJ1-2	CASSLEGPATYTF	TGTGCCAGCAGTTTGGAGGGGCCCGCCACGTACACCTTC
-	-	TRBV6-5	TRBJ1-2	CASSLGQSLNYGYTF	TGTGCCAGCAGTCTTGGACAGTCCCTTAACTATGGCTACACCTTC
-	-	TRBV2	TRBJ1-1	CASRAVGGTEAFF	TGTGCCAGCAGGGCTGTGGGAGGAACTGAAGCTTTCTTT
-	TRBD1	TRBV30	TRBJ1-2	CAWSKVRGQAYGYTF	TGTGCCTGGAGTAAGGTTCGGGGACAGGCCTATGGCTACACCTTC
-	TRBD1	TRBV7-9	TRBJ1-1	CASSLSSAGGNTEAFF	TGTGCCAGCAGCTTATCGTCGGCAGGGGGGAACACTGAAGCTTTCTTT
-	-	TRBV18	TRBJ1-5	CASSPATDQPQHF	TGTGCCAGCTCCCCAGCCACGGATCAGCCCCAGCATTTT
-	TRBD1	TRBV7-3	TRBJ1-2	CASSLHCRGQGIWAYGYTF	TGTGCCAGCAGCCTGCATTGTCGGGGACAGGGGATTTGGGCCTATGGCTACACCTTC
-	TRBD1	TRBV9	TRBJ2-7	CASSVGTGIYYEQYF	TGTGCCAGCAGCGTGGGGACAGGGATATACTACGAGCAGTACTTC
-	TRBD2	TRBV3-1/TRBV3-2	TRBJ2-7	CASSQDSGEQYF	TGTGCCAGCAGCCAAGATAGCGGGGAGCAGTACTTC
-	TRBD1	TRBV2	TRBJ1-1	CASRGDRGRGEAFF	TGTGCCAGCAGAGGGGACAGGGGGCGAGGTGAAGCTTTCTTT
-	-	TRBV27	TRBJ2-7	CASSPRGGGRFTYEQYF	TGTGCCAGCAGTCCCCGAGGAGGGGGCAGGTTCACCTACGAGCAGTACTTC
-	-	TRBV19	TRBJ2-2	CASRQGPSNTGELFF	TGTGCCAGTAGACAGGGCCCATCGAACACCGGGGAGCTGTTTTTT
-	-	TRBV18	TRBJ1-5	CASSQNTGSGNQPQHF	TGTGCCAGCTCACAAAATACAGGGTCCGGCAATCAGCCCCAGCATTTT
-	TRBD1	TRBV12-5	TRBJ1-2	CASGPIRQGSFKYGYTF	TGTGCTAGTGGCCCTATACGACAGGGTTCGTTCAAGTATGGCTACACCTTC
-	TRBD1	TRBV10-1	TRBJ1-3	CASLEGARNTIYF	TGCGCCAGCCTGGAGGGGGCCAGAAACACCATATATTTT
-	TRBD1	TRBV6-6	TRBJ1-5	CASSRQGGRQPQHF	TGTGCCAGCAGCCGACAGGGGGGCCGTCAGCCCCAGCATTTT
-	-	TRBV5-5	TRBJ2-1	CASSLGGETYNEQFF	TGTGCCAGCAGCTTGGGTGGGGAGACCTACAATGAGCAGTTCTTC
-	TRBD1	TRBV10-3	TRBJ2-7	CAISAVDRGGYEQYF	TGTGCCATCAGTGCCGTGGACAGGGGCGGCTACGAGCAGTACTTC
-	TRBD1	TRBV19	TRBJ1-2	CASSWGQGSGYGYTF	TGTGCCAGTAGCTGGGGACAGGGAAGCGGCTATGGCTACACCTTC
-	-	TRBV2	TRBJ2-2	CASIGKGGTGELFF	TGTGCCAGCATCGGGAAAGGGGGCACCGGGGAGCTGTTTTTT
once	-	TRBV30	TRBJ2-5	CAYTRTIQETQYF	TGTGCCTACACTCGGACAATCCAAGAGACCCAGTACTTC
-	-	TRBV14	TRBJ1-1	CASSQQAGRGTEAFF	TGTGCCAGCAGCCAACAAGCGGGTCGGGGCACTGAAGCTTTCTTT
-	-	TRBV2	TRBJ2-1	CASSELYNEQFF	TGTGCCAGCAGTGAATTATACAATGAGCAGTTCTTC
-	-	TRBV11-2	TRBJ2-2	CASSVFTGPDTGELFF	TGTGCCAGCAGCGTCTTTACAGGACCCGACACCGGGGAGCTGTTTTTT
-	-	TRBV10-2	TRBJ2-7	CASSGEGGLTYEQYF	TGCGCCAGCAGTGGAGAGGGGGGGCTCACCTACGAGCAGTACTTC
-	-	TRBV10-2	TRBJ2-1	CASSVKQGTHEQFF	TGCGCCAGCAGTGTGAAGCAGGGGACCCATGAGCAGTTCTTC
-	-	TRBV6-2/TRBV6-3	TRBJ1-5	CASSQGTTSNQPQHF	TGTGCCAGCAGCCAAGGGACAACAAGCAATCAGCCCCAGCATTTT
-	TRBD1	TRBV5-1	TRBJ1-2	CASSLAGTEYGYTF	TGCGCCAGCAGCTTGGCCGGGACAGAATATGGCTACACCTTC
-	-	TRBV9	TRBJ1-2	CASSVAGGGGYTF	TGTGCCAGCAGCGTAGCAGGCGGGGGCGGCTACACCTTC